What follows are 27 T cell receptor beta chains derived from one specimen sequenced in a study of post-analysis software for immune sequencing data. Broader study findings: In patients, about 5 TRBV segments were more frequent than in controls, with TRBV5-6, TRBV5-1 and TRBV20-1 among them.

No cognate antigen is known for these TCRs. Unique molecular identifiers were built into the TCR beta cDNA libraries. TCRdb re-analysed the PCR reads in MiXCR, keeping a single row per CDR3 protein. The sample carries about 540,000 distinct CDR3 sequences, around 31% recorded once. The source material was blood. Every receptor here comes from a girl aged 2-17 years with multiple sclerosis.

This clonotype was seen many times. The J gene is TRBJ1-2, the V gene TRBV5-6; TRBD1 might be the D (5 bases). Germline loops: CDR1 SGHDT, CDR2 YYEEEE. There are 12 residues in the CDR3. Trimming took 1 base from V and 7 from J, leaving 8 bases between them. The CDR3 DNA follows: TGTGCCAGCAGCTTGTCAGGGAGTGGCTACACCTTC. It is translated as CASSLSGSGYTF.

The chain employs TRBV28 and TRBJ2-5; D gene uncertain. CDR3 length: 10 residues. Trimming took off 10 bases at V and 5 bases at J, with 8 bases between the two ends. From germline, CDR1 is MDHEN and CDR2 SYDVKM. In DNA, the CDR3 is TGTGCCACCCAGGAGGAGACCCAGTACTTC. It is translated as CATQEETQYF.

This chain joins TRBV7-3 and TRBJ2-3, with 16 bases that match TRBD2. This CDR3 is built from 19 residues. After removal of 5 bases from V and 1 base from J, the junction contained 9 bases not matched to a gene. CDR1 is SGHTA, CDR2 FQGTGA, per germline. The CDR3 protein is CASSPSGLAGGQGTDTQYF. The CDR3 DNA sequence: TGTGCCAGCAGCCCCTCGGGACTAGCGGGGGGGCAGGGCACAGATACGCAGTATTTT.

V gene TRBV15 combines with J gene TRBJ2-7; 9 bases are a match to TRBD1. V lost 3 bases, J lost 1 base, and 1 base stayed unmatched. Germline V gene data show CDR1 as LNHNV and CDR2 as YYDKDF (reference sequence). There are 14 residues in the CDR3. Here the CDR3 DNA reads TGTGCCACCAGCAGGGACAGGGGATCCTACGAGCAGTACTTC. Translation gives CATSRDRGSYEQYF.

Here the CDR3 reads CASDFDGTEAFF. The CDR3 coding sequence is TGTGCTAGTGATTTCGACGGCACTGAAGCTTTCTTT. The chain uses TRBV12-5 and TRBJ1-1; D gene ambiguous. Deletions cut 7 bases from V and 4 bases from J, with 10 bases between. Germline loops: CDR1 LGHNT, CDR2 FRNRAP. The CDR3 has 12 residues.

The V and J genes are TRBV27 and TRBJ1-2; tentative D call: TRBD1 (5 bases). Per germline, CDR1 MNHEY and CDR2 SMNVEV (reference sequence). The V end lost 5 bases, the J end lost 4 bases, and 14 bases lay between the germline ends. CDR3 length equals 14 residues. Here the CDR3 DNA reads TGTGCCAGCAGTCCCCCGGGAGGGGCCTATGGCTACACCTTC. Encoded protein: CASSPPGGAYGYTF.

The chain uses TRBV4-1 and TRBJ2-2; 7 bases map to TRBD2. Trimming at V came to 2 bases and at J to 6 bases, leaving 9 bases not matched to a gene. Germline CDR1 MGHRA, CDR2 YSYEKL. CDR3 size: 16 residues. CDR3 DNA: TGCGCCAGCAGCCAAATGGGGGGGTGGTTGGCCGGGGAGCTGTTTTTT. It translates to CASSQMGGWLAGELFF.

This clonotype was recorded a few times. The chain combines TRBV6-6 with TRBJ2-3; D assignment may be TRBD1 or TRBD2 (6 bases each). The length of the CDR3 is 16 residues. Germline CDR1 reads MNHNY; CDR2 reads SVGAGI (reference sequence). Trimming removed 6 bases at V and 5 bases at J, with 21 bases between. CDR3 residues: CASSPPTGSGKDTQYF. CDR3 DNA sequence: TGTGCCAGCAGCCCTCCGACAGGTAGCGGCAAAGATACGCAGTATTTT.

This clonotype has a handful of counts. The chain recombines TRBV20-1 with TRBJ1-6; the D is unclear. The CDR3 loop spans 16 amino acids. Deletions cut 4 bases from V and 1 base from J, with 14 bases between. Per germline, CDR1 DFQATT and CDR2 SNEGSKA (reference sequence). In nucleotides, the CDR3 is TGCAGTGCTATTCCCAATTCTTTGTCCTATAATTCACCCCTCCACTTT. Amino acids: CSAIPNSLSYNSPLHF.

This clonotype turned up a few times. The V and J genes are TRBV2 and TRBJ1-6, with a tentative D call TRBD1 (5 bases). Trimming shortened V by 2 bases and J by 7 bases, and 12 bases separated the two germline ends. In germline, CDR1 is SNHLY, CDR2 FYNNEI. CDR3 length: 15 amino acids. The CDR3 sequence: CASSEQTVINSPLHF. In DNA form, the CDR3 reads TGTGCCAGCAGTGAACAGACAGTAATCAATTCACCCCTCCACTTT. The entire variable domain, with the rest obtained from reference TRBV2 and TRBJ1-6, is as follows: EPEVTQTPSHQVTQMGQEVILRCVPISNHLYFYWYRQILGQKVEFLVSFYNNEISEKSEIFDDQFSVERPDGSNFTLKIRSTKLEDSAMYFCASSEQTVINSPLHFGNGTRLTVT.

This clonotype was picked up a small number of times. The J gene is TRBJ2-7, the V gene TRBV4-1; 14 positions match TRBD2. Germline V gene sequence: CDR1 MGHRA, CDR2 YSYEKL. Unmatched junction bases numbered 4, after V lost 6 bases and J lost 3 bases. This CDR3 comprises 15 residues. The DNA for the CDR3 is TGCGCCAGCAGACTTGGGACTAGCGGGGGCTACGAGCAGTACTTC. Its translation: CASRLGTSGGYEQYF.

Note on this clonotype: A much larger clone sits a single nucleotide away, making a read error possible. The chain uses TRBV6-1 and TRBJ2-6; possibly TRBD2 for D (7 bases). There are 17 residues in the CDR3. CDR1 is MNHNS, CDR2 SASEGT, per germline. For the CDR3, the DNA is TGTGCCAGCAGTGTGGGACTATTATCGTCAGGGGCCAACGTCCGGACTTTC. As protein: CASSVGLLSSGANVRTF.

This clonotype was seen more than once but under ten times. CDR3 sequence (DNA): TGTGCCAGCAGCACTCCGACAGGGGGCGGCGAGACCCAGTACTTC. Translating it yields CASSTPTGGGETQYF. J is TRBJ2-5 and V is TRBV7-2, with TRBD1 matching over 10 bases. Per germline, CDR1 SGHTA and CDR2 FQGNSA. V trimming: 5 bases; J trimming: 5 bases; junction bases outside the gene matches: 8. The CDR3 sequence is 15 residues long.

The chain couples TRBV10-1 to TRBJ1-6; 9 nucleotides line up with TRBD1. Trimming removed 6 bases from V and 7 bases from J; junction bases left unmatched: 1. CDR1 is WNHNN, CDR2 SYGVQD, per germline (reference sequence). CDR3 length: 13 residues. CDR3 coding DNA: TGCGCCAGCAGGGGACAGGGAAATTCACCCCTCCACTTT. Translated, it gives CASRGQGNSPLHF.

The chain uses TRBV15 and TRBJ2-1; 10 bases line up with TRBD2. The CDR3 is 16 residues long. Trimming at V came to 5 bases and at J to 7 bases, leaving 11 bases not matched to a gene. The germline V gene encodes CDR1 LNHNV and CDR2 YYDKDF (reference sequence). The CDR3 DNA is TGTGCCACCAGCCCGCATCGCCCAGCGGGGGGGAATGAGCAGTTCTTC. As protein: CATSPHRPAGGNEQFF.

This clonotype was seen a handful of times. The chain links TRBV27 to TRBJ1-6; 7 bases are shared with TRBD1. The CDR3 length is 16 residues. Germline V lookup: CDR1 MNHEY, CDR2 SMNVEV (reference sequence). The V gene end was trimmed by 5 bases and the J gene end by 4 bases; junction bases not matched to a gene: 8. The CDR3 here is CASSGHRGVYNSPLHF. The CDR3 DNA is TGTGCCAGCAGTGGCCACAGGGGTGTATATAATTCACCCCTCCACTTT.

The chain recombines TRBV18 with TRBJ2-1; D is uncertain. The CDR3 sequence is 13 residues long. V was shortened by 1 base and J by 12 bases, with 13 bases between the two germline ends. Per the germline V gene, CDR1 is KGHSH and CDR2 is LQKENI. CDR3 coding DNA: TGTGCCAGCTCACCACAAATCCGGACGTGGCAGTTCTTC. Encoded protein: CASSPQIRTWQFF.

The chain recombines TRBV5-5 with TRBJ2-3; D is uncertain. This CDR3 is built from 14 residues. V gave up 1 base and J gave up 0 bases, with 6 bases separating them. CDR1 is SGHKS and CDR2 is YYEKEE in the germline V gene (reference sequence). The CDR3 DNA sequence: TGTGCCAGCAGCTTGTACGGCAGCACAGATACGCAGTATTTT. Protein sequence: CASSLYGSTDTQYF.

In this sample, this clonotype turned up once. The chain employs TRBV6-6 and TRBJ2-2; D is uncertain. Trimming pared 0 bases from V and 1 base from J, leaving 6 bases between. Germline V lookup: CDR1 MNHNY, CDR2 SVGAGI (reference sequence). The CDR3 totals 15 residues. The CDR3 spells CASSYSRRNTGELFF. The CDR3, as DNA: TGTGCCAGCAGTTACTCCCGACGGAACACCGGGGAGCTGTTTTTT.

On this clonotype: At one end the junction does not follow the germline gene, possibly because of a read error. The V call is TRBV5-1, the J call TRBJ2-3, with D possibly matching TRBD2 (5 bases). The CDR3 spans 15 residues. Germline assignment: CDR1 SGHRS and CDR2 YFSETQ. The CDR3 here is CAGSLVGLSTDTQYF. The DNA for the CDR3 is TGCGCCGGCAGCTTGGTTGGACTGAGCACAGATACGCAGTATTTT. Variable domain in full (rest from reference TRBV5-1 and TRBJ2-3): KAGVTQTPRYLIKTRGQQVTLSCSPISGHRSVSWYQQTPGQGLQFLFEYFSETQRNKGNFPGRFSGRQFSNSRSEMNVSTLELGDSALYLCAGSLVGLSTDTQYFGPGTRLTVL.

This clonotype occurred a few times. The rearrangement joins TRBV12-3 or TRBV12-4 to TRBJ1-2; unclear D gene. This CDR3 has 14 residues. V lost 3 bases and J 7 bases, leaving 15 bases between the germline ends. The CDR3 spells CASSLRQVDSGYTF. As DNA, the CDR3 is TGTGCCAGCAGTTTGAGGCAGGTCGACTCTGGCTACACCTTC.

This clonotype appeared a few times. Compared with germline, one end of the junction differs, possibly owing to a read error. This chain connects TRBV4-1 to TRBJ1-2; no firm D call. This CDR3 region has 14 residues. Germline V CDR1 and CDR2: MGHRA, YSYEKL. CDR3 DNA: TGCACCAGCAGCCAAGACGCAGCCATGGTTGGCTACACCTTC. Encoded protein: CTSSQDAAMVGYTF.

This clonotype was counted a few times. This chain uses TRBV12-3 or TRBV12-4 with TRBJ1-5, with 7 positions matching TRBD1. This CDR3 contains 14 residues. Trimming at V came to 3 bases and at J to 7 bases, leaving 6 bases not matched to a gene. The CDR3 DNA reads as TGTGCCAGCAGTTTTAAGGGGGCTTGGCAGCCCCAGCATTTT. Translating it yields CASSFKGAWQPQHF.

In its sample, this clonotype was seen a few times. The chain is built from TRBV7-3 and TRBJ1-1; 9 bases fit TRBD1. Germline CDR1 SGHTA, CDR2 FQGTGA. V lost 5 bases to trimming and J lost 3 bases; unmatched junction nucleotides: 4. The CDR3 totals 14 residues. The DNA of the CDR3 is TGTGCCAGCAGCCAGGGACAGGGAGACACTGAAGCTTTCTTT. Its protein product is CASSQGQGDTEAFF.

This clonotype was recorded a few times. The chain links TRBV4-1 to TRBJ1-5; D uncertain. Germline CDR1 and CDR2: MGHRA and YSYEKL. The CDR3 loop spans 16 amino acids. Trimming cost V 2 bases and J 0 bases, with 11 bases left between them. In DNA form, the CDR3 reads TGCGCCAGCAGCCAATATATAGGATCTAGCAATCAGCCCCAGCATTTT. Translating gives CASSQYIGSSNQPQHF.

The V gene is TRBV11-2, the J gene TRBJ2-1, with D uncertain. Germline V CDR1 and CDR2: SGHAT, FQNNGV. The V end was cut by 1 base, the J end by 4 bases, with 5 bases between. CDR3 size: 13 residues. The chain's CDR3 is CASSLAWYNEQFF. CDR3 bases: TGTGCCAGCAGCTTAGCGTGGTACAATGAGCAGTTCTTC.

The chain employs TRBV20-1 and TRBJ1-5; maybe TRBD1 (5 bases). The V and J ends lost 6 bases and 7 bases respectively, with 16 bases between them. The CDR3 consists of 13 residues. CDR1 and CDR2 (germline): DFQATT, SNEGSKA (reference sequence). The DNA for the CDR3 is TGCAGTGCCCCAGGGACCGATCCGCAGCCCCAGCATTTT. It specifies CSAPGTDPQPQHF.